The text below deals with one TCR beta chain. These data are taken from a study of blood T cell repertoires in COVID-19. Profiling relied on immunoSEQ multiplex PCR, and the TCRdb table lists in-frame clones only, not all of them. The sample comprises approximately 58,000 clones, 80% to 90% of which are singletons, and roughly 30% rests with the top ten. V lost 0 bases and J lost 1, with 11 bases in between. The CDR3 contains 15 residues. CDR1 is SGDLS, CDR2 YYNGEE, per germline. The rearrangement links TRBV9 to TRBJ2-7, with D maybe TRBD2 (6 bases). The sequenced sample consisted of peripheral blood. The TCR was taken from a man in his fifties or sixties with COVID-19, enrolled during active disease. CDR3 residues: CASSVGAGSSYEQYF. The CDR3 bases are TGTGCCAGCAGCGTAGGGGCGGGATCTTCCTACGAGCAGTACTTC.